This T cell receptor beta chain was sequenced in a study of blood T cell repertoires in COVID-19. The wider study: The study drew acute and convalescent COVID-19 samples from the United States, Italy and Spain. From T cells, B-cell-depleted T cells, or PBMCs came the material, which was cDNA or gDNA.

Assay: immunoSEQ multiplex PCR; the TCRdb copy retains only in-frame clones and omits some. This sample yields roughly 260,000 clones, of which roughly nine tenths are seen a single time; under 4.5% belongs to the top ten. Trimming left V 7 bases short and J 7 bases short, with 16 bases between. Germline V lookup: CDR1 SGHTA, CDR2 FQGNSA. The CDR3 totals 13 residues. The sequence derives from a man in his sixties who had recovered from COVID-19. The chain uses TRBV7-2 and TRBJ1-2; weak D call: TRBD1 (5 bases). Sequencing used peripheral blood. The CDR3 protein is CASTSGEAVGYTF. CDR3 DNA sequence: TGTGCCAGCACCTCGGGGGAGGCAGTTGGCTACACCTTC.